The 23 T cell receptor beta chains presented below share a single source sample, sequenced in a study of CD8 T cells in Susac syndrome (dated by TCRdb to the late 2010s). Library method: the immunoSEQ multiplex PCR assay. RNA was extracted using the RNeasy kit, and about 0.45 to 1 ug of the RNA was reverse transcribed with random hexamers. The raw public data were reprocessed by TCRdb itself: fastp quality trimming at Q25, MiXCR clonotype calling, in-frame beta chains only. Each record represents a unique CDR3 protein, reported with the most common genes and DNA among its rows. Counted in this sample were some 300,000 distinct CDR3 sequences; roughly 90% of them appeared once. The ten largest clones capture approximately 0.2% of the sample. Material for sequencing was CD8+ T cells from PBMCs. The receptors derive from a human donor with multiple sclerosis.

J is TRBJ2-1 and V is TRBV29-1; weak D call: TRBD1 (5 bases). Germline V CDR1 and CDR2: SQVTM, ANQGSEA. The CDR3 contains 13 residues. Trimming shortened V by 4 bases and J by 2 bases, and 9 bases separated the two germline ends. The CDR3 spells CSVVGATYNEQFF. In nucleotides, the CDR3 is TGCAGCGTTGTAGGGGCTACCTACAATGAGCAGTTCTTC.

The genes are TRBV14 and TRBJ2-4; 8 bases are shared with TRBD1. CDR1 SGHDN and CDR2 FVKESK come from the germline V gene. V lost 4 bases to trimming and J lost 2 bases; unmatched junction nucleotides: 4. CDR3 size: 15 residues. The CDR3 region is CASSRAGGTKNIQYF. In nucleotides, the CDR3 is TGTGCCAGCAGCCGGGCAGGGGGCACCAAAAACATTCAGTACTTC.

The chain employs TRBV9 and TRBJ1-1; D not resolved. The CDR3 loop spans 13 amino acids. Germline CDR1 and CDR2: SGDLS and YYNGEE. V lost 4 bases and J 1 base, leaving 8 bases between the germline ends. CDR3 protein: CASSSTPNTEAFF. The CDR3 DNA reads TGTGCCAGCAGCTCTACACCGAACACTGAAGCTTTCTTT.

The V and J genes are TRBV14 and TRBJ1-4, with D hard to call. Germline CDR1 reads SGHDN; CDR2 reads FVKESK. The CDR3 spans 13 residues. Trimming removed 9 bases from V and 8 bases from J, with 16 bases in between. For the CDR3, the DNA is TGTGCCAGTAAAGGTTCGTTGGAGGAAAAACTGTTTTTT. This gives the protein CASKGSLEEKLFF. Complete variable domain (other parts from reference TRBV14 and TRBJ1-4): EAGVTQFPSHSVIEKGQTVTLRCDPISGHDNLYWYRRVMGKEIKFLLHFVKESKQDESGMPNNRFLAERTGGTYSTLKVQPAELEDSGVYFCASKGSLEEKLFFGSGTQLSVL.

The gene calls are TRBV6-2 or TRBV6-3 and TRBJ2-3; 12 positions match TRBD2. This CDR3 is built from 17 residues. Germline V gene data show CDR1 as MNHEY and CDR2 as SVGEGT. Unmatched junction bases numbered 3, after V lost 0 bases and J lost 2 bases. For the CDR3, the DNA is TGTGCCAGCAGTTACTCGACTAGCGGGGGATACACAGATACGCAGTATTTT. Its protein is CASSYSTSGGYTDTQYF.

The genes are TRBV11-2 and TRBJ1-2, with TRBD1 as a possible D gene (5 bases). The V end lost 2 bases, the J end lost 5 bases, and 15 bases lay between the germline ends. This CDR3 spans 15 amino acids. Germline values: CDR1 SGHAT, CDR2 FQNNGV. The CDR3 reads CASSLFAGLEYGYTF. The CDR3, as DNA: TGTGCCAGCAGCTTATTCGCAGGGTTAGAGTATGGCTACACCTTC.

The chain employs TRBV7-8 and TRBJ1-5; no definite D call. Germline-derived CDR1 and CDR2 are SGHVS and FQNEAQ. Trimming pared 5 bases from V and 0 bases from J, leaving 14 bases between. This CDR3 has 16 residues. The CDR3 DNA is TGTGCCAGCAGCCCGGTTCGGGATTATAGCAATCAGCCCCAGCATTTT. It translates to CASSPVRDYSNQPQHF.

The rearrangement joins TRBV20-1 to TRBJ2-7; D might be TRBD1 or TRBD2, each matching 5 bases. CDR1 DFQATT and CDR2 SNEGSKA come from the germline V gene (reference sequence). This CDR3 comprises 15 residues. Trimming shortened V by 5 bases and J by 3 bases, and 20 bases separated the two germline ends. CDR3 bases: TGCAGTGCTCCGGGACCCGGGACGGCCTTCTACGAGCAGTACTTC. Its protein is CSAPGPGTAFYEQYF.

This chain connects TRBV7-9 to TRBJ1-6; TRBD1 is a possible D gene (5 bases). CDR1 is SEHNR and CDR2 is FQNEAQ in the germline V gene (reference sequence). The CDR3 sequence is 15 residues long. V lost 5 bases, J lost 7 bases, and 15 bases lay in between. The CDR3 DNA follows: TGTGCCAGCAGCCCTGTGCAGGGAAGGAATTCACCCCTCCACTTT. It translates to CASSPVQGRNSPLHF.

This chain joins TRBV20-1 and TRBJ1-5, with D possibly TRBD1 on 5 matching bases. CDR1 and CDR2 (germline): DFQATT, SNEGSKA (reference sequence). The CDR3 runs 16 residues. Trimming removed 1 base from V and 1 base from J, with 14 bases in between. The CDR3 sequence: CSARGGRGSSNQPQHF. CDR3 nucleotide sequence: TGCAGTGCTAGAGGGGGGAGGGGATCAAGCAATCAGCCCCAGCATTTT.

The rearrangement links TRBV4-2 to TRBJ1-1; D is perhaps TRBD1 (5 bases). V lost 3 bases and J lost 1, with 18 bases in between. This CDR3 region has 17 residues. In germline, CDR1 is LGHNA, CDR2 YNFKEQ. In DNA, the CDR3 is TGTGCCAGCAGCCACCCTTCGGGGGTCAATGCGAACACTGAAGCTTTCTTT. Its translation: CASSHPSGVNANTEAFF.

The chain links TRBV19 to TRBJ1-2, with 7 nucleotides matching TRBD1. V lost 7 bases and J lost 3; bases outside the gene matches: 8. The CDR3 runs 14 residues. Germline V gene sequence: CDR1 LNHDA, CDR2 SQIVND (reference sequence). For the CDR3, the DNA is TGTGCCAGTACTCCGGGACAGCTACACTATGGCTACACCTTC. Translated, it gives CASTPGQLHYGYTF.

The table lists this clonotype with a count of one. This chain joins TRBV13 and TRBJ1-1; weak D call: TRBD1 (6 bases). The CDR3 is 16 amino acids. The germline CDR1 and CDR2 sequences are PRHDT and FYEKMQ (reference sequence). V lost 5 bases and J lost 9, with 25 bases in between. The DNA of the CDR3 is TGTGCCAGCAGCCGGTGGGACTTGAGTTCTACAGGGCAAGCTTTCTTT. Encoded protein: CASSRWDLSSTGQAFF.

The chain combines TRBV10-3 with TRBJ2-5, with D maybe TRBD2 (6 bases). This CDR3 contains 14 residues. V lost 3 bases to trimming and J lost 2 bases, with 10 bases between them. Germline lookup yields CDR1 ENHRY and CDR2 SYGVKD. The CDR3 region is CAISEGDLQETQYF. CDR3 sequence (DNA): TGTGCCATCAGTGAAGGGGACTTACAAGAGACCCAGTACTTC.

The V and J genes are TRBV2 and TRBJ1-1; tentatively, D is TRBD1 (6 bases). Trimming cost V 6 bases and J 7 bases, with 9 bases left between them. There are 11 residues in the CDR3. Looked up from germline, CDR1 is SNHLY and CDR2 is FYNNEI. The CDR3 protein is CASSWTVEAFF. As DNA, the CDR3 is TGTGCCAGCAGCTGGACAGTTGAAGCTTTCTTT.

The CDR3 sequence is CASSFILAGVYEQYF. The CDR3 nucleotides read TGTGCCAGCAGTTTCATCCTAGCGGGAGTCTACGAGCAGTACTTC. The chain recombines TRBV6-1 with TRBJ2-7, with TRBD2 matching over 10 bases. This CDR3 has 15 residues. CDR1 is MNHNS, CDR2 SASEGT, per germline. The ends lost 5 bases at V and 3 bases at J; junction bases unmatched: 7.

A few counts support this clonotype. The chain carries TRBV30 and TRBJ2-2, with D unclear. The CDR3 runs to 15 residues. Trimming took off 0 bases at V and 3 bases at J, with 11 bases between the two ends. Germline V CDR1 and CDR2: GTSNPN, SVGIG (reference sequence). CDR3 sequence: CAWSVVRRDTGELFF. The CDR3 DNA follows: TGTGCCTGGAGTGTGGTCAGGAGAGACACCGGGGAGCTGTTTTTT.

The chain recombines TRBV27 with TRBJ2-1, with 10 nucleotides matching TRBD1. The CDR3 has 16 amino acids. CDR1 is MNHEY and CDR2 is SMNVEV in the germline V gene (reference sequence). After removal of 6 bases from V and 7 bases from J, the junction contained 12 bases not matched to a gene. This CDR3 reads CASRPGDRGNPNEQFF. CDR3 DNA: TGTGCCAGCAGACCGGGGGACAGGGGAAACCCAAATGAGCAGTTCTTC.

This rearrangement joins TRBV28 to TRBJ2-5, with TRBD2 matching 8 bases. Germline CDR1 is MDHEN and CDR2 is SYDVKM. With V trimmed by 6 bases and J by 5 bases, 11 bases remained unmatched. The CDR3 spans 15 residues. CDR3 in DNA: TGTGCCAGCAGCCGGGGGGGGGCGGGGCGCGAGACCCAGTACTTC. Its protein is CASSRGGAGRETQYF.

The J gene is TRBJ2-7, the V gene TRBV15; TRBD2 matches at 8 bases. Germline V lookup: CDR1 LNHNV, CDR2 YYDKDF (reference sequence). The CDR3 spans 15 residues. J lost 5 bases, V lost 4 bases, and 10 bases had no gene match. CDR3 nucleotides: TGTGCCACCAGCATAAAAGCGGGAGCGGTAGACGAGCAGTACTTC. It is translated as CATSIKAGAVDEQYF.

The chain links TRBV6-6 to TRBJ2-3; TRBD2 matches at 8 bases. Looked up from germline, CDR1 is MNHNY and CDR2 is SVGAGI (reference sequence). This CDR3 has 14 residues. J lost 2 bases, V lost 7 bases, and 5 bases had no gene match. Written as DNA, the CDR3 is TGTGCCAGCATTGGCGGGGGGAACACAGATACGCAGTATTTT. Its translation: CASIGGGNTDTQYF.

This sequence joins TRBV12-3 or TRBV12-4 and TRBJ1-2; D gene uncertain. CDR3 size: 13 residues. V was cut by 5 bases and J by 4 bases, with 11 bases left in between. The CDR3 nucleotides read TGTGCCAGCAGTCCGGGCGGGCCCTATGGCTACACCTTC. It codes for CASSPGGPYGYTF.

V gene TRBV7-2 combines with J gene TRBJ2-7; no clear D gene. CDR3 length equals 15 residues. Trimming cost V 6 bases and J 0 bases, with 15 bases left between them. CDR1 is SGHTA and CDR2 is FQGNSA in the germline V gene. CDR3 loop: CASRGSRSPSYEQYF. The CDR3 nucleotides are TGTGCCAGCAGGGGATCGAGGAGTCCCTCCTACGAGCAGTACTTC.